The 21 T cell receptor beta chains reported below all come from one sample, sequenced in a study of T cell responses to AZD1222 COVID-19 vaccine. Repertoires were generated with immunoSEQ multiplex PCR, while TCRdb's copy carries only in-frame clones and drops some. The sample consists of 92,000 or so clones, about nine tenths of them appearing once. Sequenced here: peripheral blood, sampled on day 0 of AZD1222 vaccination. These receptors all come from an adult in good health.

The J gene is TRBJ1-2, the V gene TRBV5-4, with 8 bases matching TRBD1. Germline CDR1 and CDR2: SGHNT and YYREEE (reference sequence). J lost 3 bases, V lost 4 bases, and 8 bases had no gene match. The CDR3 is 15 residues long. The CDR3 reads CASSLPGQEYYGYTF. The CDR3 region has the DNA TGTGCCAGCAGCCTTCCGGGACAGGAATACTATGGCTACACCTTC. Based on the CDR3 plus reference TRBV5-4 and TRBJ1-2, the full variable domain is ETGVTQSPTHLIKTRGQQVTLRCSSQSGHNTVSWYQQALGQGPQFIFQYYREEENGRGNFPPRFSGLQFPNYSSELNVNALELDDSALYLCASSLPGQEYYGYTFGSGTRLTVV.

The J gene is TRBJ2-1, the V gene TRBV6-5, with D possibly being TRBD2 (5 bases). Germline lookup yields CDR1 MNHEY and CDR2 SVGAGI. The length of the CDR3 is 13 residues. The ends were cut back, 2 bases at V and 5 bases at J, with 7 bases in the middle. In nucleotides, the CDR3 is TGTGCCAGCAGTTACAGCGGAAACAATGAGCAGTTCTTC. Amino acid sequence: CASSYSGNNEQFF.

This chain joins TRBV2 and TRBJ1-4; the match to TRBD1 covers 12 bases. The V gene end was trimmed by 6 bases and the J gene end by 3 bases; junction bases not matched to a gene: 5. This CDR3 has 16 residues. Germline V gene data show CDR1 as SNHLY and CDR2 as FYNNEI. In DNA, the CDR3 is TGTGCCAGCAGGGGGACAGGGGGCTTGGCTAATGAAAAACTGTTTTTT. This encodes CASRGTGGLANEKLFF.

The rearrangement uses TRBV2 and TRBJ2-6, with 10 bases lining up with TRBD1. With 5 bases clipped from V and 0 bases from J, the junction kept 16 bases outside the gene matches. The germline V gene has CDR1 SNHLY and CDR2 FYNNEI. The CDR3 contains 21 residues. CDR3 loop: CASSLTGTGDNRRSGANVLTF. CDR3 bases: TGTGCCAGCAGTTTAACCGGGACAGGGGACAATCGGCGCTCTGGGGCCAACGTCCTGACTTTC.

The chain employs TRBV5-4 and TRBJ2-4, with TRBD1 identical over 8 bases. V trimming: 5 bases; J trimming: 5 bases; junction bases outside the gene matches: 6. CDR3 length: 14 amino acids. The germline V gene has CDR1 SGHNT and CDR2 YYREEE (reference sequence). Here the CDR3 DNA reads TGTGCCAGCAGTCCTGACAGGGGAGAAAACATTCAGTACTTC. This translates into CASSPDRGENIQYF.

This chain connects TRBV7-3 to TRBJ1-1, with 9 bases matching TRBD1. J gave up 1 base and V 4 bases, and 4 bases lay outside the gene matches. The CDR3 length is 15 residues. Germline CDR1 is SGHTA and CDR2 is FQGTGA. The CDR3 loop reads CASSSPGQGNTEAFF. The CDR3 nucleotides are TGTGCCAGCAGCTCCCCGGGACAGGGGAACACTGAAGCTTTCTTT. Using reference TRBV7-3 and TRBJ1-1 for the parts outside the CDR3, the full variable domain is GAGVSQTPSNKVTEKGKYVELRCDPISGHTALYWYRQSLGQGPEFLIYFQGTGAADDSGLPNDRFFAVRPEGSVSTLKIQRTERGDSAVYLCASSSPGQGNTEAFFGQGTRLTVV.

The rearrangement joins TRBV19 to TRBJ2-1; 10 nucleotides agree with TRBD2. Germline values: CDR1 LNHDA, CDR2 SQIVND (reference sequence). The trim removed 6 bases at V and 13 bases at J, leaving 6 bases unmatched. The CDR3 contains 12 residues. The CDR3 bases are TGTGCCAGTAGCCCCCGGACTAGCGGTCAGTTCTTC. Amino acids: CASSPRTSGQFF.

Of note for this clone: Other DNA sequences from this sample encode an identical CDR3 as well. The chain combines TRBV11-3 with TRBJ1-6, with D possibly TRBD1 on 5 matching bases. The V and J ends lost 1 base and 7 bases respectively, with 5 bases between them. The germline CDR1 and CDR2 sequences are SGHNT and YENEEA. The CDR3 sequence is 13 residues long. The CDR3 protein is CASSLGGNSPLHF. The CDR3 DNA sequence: TGTGCCAGCAGCTTAGGGGGGAATTCACCCCTCCACTTT.

DNA of the CDR3: TGTGCCAGCAGGACTACTAGCGGGGGCAGATACTTC. It specifies CASRTTSGGRYF. The chain couples TRBV2 to TRBJ2-5; 11 bases are a match to TRBD2. V gave up 6 bases and J gave up 14 bases; unmatched junction bases: 8. From germline, CDR1 is SNHLY and CDR2 FYNNEI. The CDR3 contains 12 residues.

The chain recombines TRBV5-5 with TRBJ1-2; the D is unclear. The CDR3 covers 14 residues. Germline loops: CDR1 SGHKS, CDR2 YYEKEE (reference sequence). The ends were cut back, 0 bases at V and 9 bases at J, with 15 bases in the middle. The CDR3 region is CASSLAHWSPSYTF. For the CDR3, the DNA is TGTGCCAGCAGCTTGGCCCACTGGAGCCCAAGCTACACCTTC.

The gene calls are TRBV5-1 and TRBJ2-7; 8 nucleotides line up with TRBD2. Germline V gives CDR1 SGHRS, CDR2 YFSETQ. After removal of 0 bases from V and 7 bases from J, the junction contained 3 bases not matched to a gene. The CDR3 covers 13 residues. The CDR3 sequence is CASSLAGLGEQYF. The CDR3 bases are TGCGCCAGCAGCTTGGCGGGACTAGGAGAGCAGTACTTC.

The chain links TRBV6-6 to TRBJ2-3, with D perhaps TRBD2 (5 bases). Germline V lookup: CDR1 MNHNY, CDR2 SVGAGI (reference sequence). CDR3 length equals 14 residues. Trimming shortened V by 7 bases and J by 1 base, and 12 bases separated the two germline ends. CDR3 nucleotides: TGTGCCAGCAAGGATGTCGGGGGCACAGATACGCAGTATTTT. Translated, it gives CASKDVGGTDTQYF.

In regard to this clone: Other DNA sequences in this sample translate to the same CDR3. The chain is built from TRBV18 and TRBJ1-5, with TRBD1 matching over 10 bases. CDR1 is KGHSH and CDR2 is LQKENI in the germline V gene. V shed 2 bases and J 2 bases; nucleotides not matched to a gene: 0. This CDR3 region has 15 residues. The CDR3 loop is CASSPGTGGNQPQHF. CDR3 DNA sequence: TGTGCCAGCTCACCAGGGACAGGGGGCAATCAGCCCCAGCATTTT.

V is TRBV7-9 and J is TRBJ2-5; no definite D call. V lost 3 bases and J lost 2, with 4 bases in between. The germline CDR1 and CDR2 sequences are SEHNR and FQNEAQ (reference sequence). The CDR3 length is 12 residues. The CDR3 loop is CASSFAQETQYF. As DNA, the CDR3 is TGTGCCAGCAGCTTCGCGCAAGAGACCCAGTACTTC.

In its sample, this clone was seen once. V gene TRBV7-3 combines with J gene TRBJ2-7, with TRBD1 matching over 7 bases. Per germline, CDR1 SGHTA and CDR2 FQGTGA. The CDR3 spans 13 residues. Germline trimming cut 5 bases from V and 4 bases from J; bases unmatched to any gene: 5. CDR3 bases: TGTGCCAGCAGCCCAGACAGGGAATACGAGCAGTACTTC. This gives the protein CASSPDREYEQYF.

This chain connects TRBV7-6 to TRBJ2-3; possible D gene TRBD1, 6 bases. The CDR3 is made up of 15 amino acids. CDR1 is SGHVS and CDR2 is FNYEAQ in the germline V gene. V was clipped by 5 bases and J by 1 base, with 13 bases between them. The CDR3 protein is CASSPGHLGTDTQYF. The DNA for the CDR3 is TGTGCCAGCAGCCCGGGACATTTAGGCACAGATACGCAGTATTTT.

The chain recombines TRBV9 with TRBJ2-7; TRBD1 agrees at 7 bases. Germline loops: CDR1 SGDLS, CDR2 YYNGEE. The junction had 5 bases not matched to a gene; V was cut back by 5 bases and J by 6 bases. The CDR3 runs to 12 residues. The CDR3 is CASSEGDSEQYF. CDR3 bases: TGTGCCAGCAGTGAGGGGGACAGCGAGCAGTACTTC.

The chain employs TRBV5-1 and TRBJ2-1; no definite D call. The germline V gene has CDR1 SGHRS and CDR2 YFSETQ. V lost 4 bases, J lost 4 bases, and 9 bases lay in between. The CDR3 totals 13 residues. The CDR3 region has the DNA TGCGCCAGCAGCCTGCCCTCGTACAATGAGCAGTTCTTC. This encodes CASSLPSYNEQFF.

The CDR3 coding sequence is TGTGCCATCAGTGAGGCCTCCGGGAGCTCTGGAAACACCATATATTTT. Residues: CAISEASGSSGNTIYF. V gene TRBV10-3 combines with J gene TRBJ1-3; no clear D gene. The V and J ends lost 2 bases and 0 bases respectively, with 11 bases between them. Germline V gives CDR1 ENHRY, CDR2 SYGVKD. The CDR3 covers 16 residues.

The CDR3 DNA reads TGCAGCGTTCGGAGTAGGGCAGGTTCACCCCTCCACTTT. This encodes CSVRSRAGSPLHF. The genes are TRBV29-1 and TRBJ1-6; D not certain. The germline V gene encodes CDR1 SQVTM and CDR2 ANQGSEA. V lost 5 bases and J 9 bases, leaving 14 bases between the germline ends. The CDR3 is made up of 13 amino acids.

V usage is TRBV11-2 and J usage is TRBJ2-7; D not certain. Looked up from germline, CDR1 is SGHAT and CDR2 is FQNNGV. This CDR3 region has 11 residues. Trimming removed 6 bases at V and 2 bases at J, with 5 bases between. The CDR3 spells CASRLTYEQYF. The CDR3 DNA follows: TGTGCCAGCAGGTTAACCTACGAGCAGTACTTC. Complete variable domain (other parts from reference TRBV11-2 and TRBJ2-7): EAGVAQSPRYKIIEKRQSVAFWCNPISGHATLYWYQQILGQGPKLLIQFQNNGVVDDSQLPKDRFSAERLKGVDSTLKIQPAKLEDSAVYLCASRLTYEQYFGPGTRLTVT.